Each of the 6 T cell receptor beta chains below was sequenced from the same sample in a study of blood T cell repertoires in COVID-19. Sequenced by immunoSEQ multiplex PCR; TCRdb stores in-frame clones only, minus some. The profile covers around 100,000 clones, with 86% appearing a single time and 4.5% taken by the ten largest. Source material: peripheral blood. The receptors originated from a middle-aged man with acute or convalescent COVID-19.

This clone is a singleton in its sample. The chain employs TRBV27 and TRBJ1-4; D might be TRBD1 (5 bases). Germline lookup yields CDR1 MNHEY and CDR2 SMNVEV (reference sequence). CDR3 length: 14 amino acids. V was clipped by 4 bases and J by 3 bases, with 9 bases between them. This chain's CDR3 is CASSSEGANEKLFF. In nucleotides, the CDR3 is TGTGCCAGCAGTTCTGAAGGGGCTAATGAAAAACTGTTTTTT.

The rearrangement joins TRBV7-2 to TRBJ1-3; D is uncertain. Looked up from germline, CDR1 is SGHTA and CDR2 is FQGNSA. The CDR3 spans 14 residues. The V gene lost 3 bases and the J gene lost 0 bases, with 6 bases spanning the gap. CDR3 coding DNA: TGTGCCAGCAGCTTCGGGGACTCTGGAAACACCATATATTTT. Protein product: CASSFGDSGNTIYF. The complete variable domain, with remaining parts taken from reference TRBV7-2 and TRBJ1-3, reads GAGVSQSPSNKVTEKGKDVELRCDPISGHTALYWYRQSLGQGLEFLIYFQGNSAPDKSGLPSDRFSAERTGGSVSTLTIQRTQQEDSAVYLCASSFGDSGNTIYFGEGSWLTVV.

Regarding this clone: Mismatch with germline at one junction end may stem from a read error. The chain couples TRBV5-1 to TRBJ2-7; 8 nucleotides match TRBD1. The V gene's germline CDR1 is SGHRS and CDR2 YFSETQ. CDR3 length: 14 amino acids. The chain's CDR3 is CASRLVQGAGEQYF. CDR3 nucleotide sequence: TGCGCCAGCAGGTTGGTTCAGGGGGCCGGCGAGCAGTACTTC. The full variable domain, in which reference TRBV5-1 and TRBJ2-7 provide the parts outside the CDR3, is KAGVTQTPRYLIKTRGQQVTLSCSPISGHRSVSWYQQTPGQGLQFLFEYFSETQRNKGNFPGRFSGRQFSNSRSEMNVSTLELGDSALYLCASRLVQGAGEQYFGPGTRLTVT.

In nucleotides, the CDR3 is TGTGCCAGCAGCCAAGGGGTGGACACAGATACGCAGTATTTT. Its protein is CASSQGVDTDTQYF. This chain joins TRBV7-2 and TRBJ2-3; maybe TRBD1 (5 bases). Trimming left V 5 bases short and J 2 bases short, with 11 bases between. Germline CDR1 is SGHTA and CDR2 is FQGNSA. The CDR3 contains 14 residues.

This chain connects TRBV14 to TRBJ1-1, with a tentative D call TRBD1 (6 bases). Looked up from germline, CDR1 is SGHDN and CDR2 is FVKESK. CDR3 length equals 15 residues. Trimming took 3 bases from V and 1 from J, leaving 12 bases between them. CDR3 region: CASSQTGVGNTEAFF. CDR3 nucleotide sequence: TGTGCCAGCAGCCAGACAGGCGTTGGGAACACTGAAGCTTTCTTT.

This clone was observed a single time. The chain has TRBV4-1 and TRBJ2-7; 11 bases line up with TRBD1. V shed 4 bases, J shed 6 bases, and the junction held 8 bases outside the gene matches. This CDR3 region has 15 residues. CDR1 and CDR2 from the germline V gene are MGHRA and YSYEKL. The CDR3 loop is CASSLEDRGQGEQYF. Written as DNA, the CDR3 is TGCGCCAGCAGCCTTGAGGACAGGGGGCAGGGCGAGCAGTACTTC.